The sample holds many counts of the clone carrying this T cell receptor beta chain. This specimen belongs to a study of read filtering for tumor transcriptome and immune sequencing. In the study overall: After DNase treatment, RNA was made into whole-transcriptome libraries.

The CDR3 is made up of 16 amino acids. The germline CDR1 and CDR2 sequences are SNHLY and FYNNEI. Trimming left V 1 base short and J 2 bases short, with 13 bases between. The library was built from around 380 ng RNA with molecular barcoded adaptors for alpha/delta and beta/gamma chains. TCRdb re-called the reads with MiXCR, one entry per CDR3 protein. The sample has 35,000 to 50,000 distinct CDR3 sequences; 15% to 20% are singletons. The sample was a population of CD138-negative cells sorted from bone marrow. The sequence derives from a donor at least 40 years old with multiple myeloma. The chain carries TRBV2 and TRBJ2-3, with a possible D match to TRBD2 (6 bases). CDR3 residues: CASSEVVAVFTDTQYF. CDR3 in DNA: TGTGCCAGCAGTGAAGTGGTAGCGGTATTCACAGATACGCAGTATTTT.